A selection of T cell receptor beta chains follows, all from one sample in a study of beta chain features in type 1 diabetes. Sequencing used immunoSEQ multiplex PCR; TCRdb keeps in-frame clones, though not all of them. The table records 970,000 or so clones, roughly a sixth of them present only once. The sequenced sample was naive CD4+ T cells from blood. These receptor sequences come from a woman between 18 and 30 years old in good health. Both conserved end residues are part of each CDR3. A D gene is named only where the DNA matches it firmly. The size field is filled for only some rows; it gives once, few, many or a size class.

D: TRBD1
size: few
J: TRBJ2-5
V: TRBV5-1
DNA: TGCGCCAGCAGCCAGGGGGCCTTTGAGACCCAGTACTTC
CDR3: CASSQGAFETQYF

D: -
size: -
J: TRBJ2-5
V: TRBV6-1
DNA: TGTGCCAGCATTATCGGAGAGACCCAGTACTTC
CDR3: CASIIGETQYF

D: -
size: few
J: TRBJ2-1
V: TRBV5-1
DNA: TGCGCCAGCAGCTTGGCGGACAATGAGCAGTTCTTC
CDR3: CASSLADNEQFF

D: -
size: many
J: TRBJ2-5
V: TRBV14
DNA: TGTGCCAGCAGCCAAGTACAGACCGTTTGGCACTTC
CDR3: CASSQVQTVWHF

D: -
size: -
J: TRBJ2-3
V: TRBV7-7
DNA: TGTGCTAGCAGCCCGGGACCTTCAGGCACGCAGTATTTT
CDR3: CASSPGPSGTQYF

D: TRBD2
size: -
J: TRBJ2-1
V: TRBV18
DNA: TGTGCCAGCTCACCACGACTAGCGGGAGTCAATCTTGTCAATGAGCAGTTCTTC
CDR3: CASSPRLAGVNLVNEQFF

D: -
size: few
J: TRBJ1-1
V: TRBV2
DNA: TGTGCCAGCAGGGTAAACGAGGGCACTGAAGCTTTCTTT
CDR3: CASRVNEGTEAFF

D: -
size: -
J: TRBJ2-7
V: TRBV28
DNA: TGTGCCAGCAGTTCAGACTGGGAGCAGTACTTC
CDR3: CASSSDWEQYF

D: -
size: -
J: TRBJ2-1
V: TRBV7-2
DNA: TGTGCCAGCAGCTTAGCCGACAGGCTCCTGAATGAGCAGTTCTTC
CDR3: CASSLADRLLNEQFF

D: -
size: -
J: TRBJ1-1
V: TRBV28
DNA: TGTGCCAGCAGTCCAGATATCGGGACCAGGGACACTGAAGCTTTCTTT
CDR3: CASSPDIGTRDTEAFF

D: -
size: -
J: TRBJ1-2
V: TRBV6-5
DNA: TGTGCCAGCAGGTACAGGCGGCGAGGGGTCTATGGCTACACCTTC
CDR3: CASRYRRRGVYGYTF

D: -
size: -
J: TRBJ2-7
V: TRBV5-4
DNA: TGTGCCAGCAGCTTGCCGGGGGGCGCCTCCGAGCAGTACTTC
CDR3: CASSLPGGASEQYF

D: -
size: -
J: TRBJ2-4
V: TRBV4-3
DNA: TGCGCCAGCAGCCAAGATCCGATTGAGGGGCCAGCAAACATTCAGTACTTC
CDR3: CASSQDPIEGPANIQYF

D: -
size: -
J: TRBJ2-1
V: TRBV2
DNA: TGTGCCAGCAGGTTCCAGGGGAATGAGCAGTTCTTC
CDR3: CASRFQGNEQFF

D: TRBD1
size: -
J: TRBJ2-1
V: TRBV11-1
DNA: TGTGCCAGCAGCCCGGGACAGGGGGCCTACGAGCAGTTCTTC
CDR3: CASSPGQGAYEQFF

D: TRBD2
size: few
J: TRBJ2-5
V: TRBV5-1
DNA: TGCGCCAGCAGCCAGGGACTAGAGCAAGAGACCCAGTACTTC
CDR3: CASSQGLEQETQYF

D: -
size: few
J: TRBJ2-6
V: TRBV7-9
DNA: TGTGCCAGCAGCCGAGGAACGGGGGCTGGGGCCAACGTCCTGACTTTC
CDR3: CASSRGTGAGANVLTF

D: -
size: few
J: TRBJ2-3
V: TRBV28
DNA: TGTGCCAGCAAGCGCCACACGGGAGACGGCACAGATACGCAGTATTTT
CDR3: CASKRHTGDGTDTQYF

D: TRBD2
size: -
J: TRBJ2-3
V: TRBV19
DNA: TGTGCCAGTAGTATTTCATGGCCTAGCGGGAGTCGCACAGATACGCAGTATTTT
CDR3: CASSISWPSGSRTDTQYF

D: TRBD2
size: few
J: TRBJ2-7
V: TRBV7-9
DNA: TGTGCCAGCAGCTCTCTAGCGGGAGGGACCTACGAGCAGTACTTC
CDR3: CASSSLAGGTYEQYF

D: TRBD2
size: few
J: TRBJ2-2
V: TRBV7-2
DNA: TGTGCCAGCAGGGGACTAGCGAAACGAGAGAGTGTCGGGGAGCTGTTTTTT
CDR3: CASRGLAKRESVGELFF

D: TRBD2
size: -
J: TRBJ2-1
V: TRBV4-1
DNA: TGCGCCAGCAGCCAAGCCCCGACTAGCACCTACAATGAGCAGTTCTTC
CDR3: CASSQAPTSTYNEQFF

D: TRBD1
size: -
J: TRBJ1-2
V: TRBV4-1
DNA: TGCGCCAGCAGCCCACAGACAGGGGTTGCGTATGGCTACACCTTC
CDR3: CASSPQTGVAYGYTF

D: -
size: -
J: TRBJ2-4
V: TRBV23-1
DNA: TGCGCCAGCAGTCGCAACGTTAGGGACCGGAGGTACATTCAGTACTTC
CDR3: CASSRNVRDRRYIQYF

D: -
size: -
J: TRBJ1-2
V: TRBV28
DNA: TGTGCCAGCAGTTTTGGTGGTACCCTATCTTATGGCTACACCTTC
CDR3: CASSFGGTLSYGYTF

D: TRBD2
size: few
J: TRBJ2-2
V: TRBV20-1
DNA: TGCAGCGGGAGGGACACCGGGGAGCTGTTTTTT
CDR3: CSGRDTGELFF

D: -
size: few
J: TRBJ2-6
V: TRBV18
DNA: TGTGCCAGCTCACCACCGGAAGGGGGTGTCTCTGGGGCCAACGTCCTGACTTTC
CDR3: CASSPPEGGVSGANVLTF

D: -
size: -
J: TRBJ2-3
V: TRBV28
DNA: TGTGCCACCACGACTACCACAGATACGCAGTATTTT
CDR3: CATTTTTDTQYF

D: -
size: -
J: TRBJ1-1
V: TRBV9
DNA: TGTGCCAGCAGCGCCCAGATAGGAGGGAACACTGAAGCTTTCTTT
CDR3: CASSAQIGGNTEAFF

D: TRBD2
size: few
J: TRBJ2-1
V: TRBV2
DNA: TGTGCCAGCAGGGCCGGGACTAGCGGCTACAATGAGCAGTTCTTC
CDR3: CASRAGTSGYNEQFF

D: -
size: -
J: TRBJ2-1
V: TRBV5-1
DNA: TGCGCCAGCAGCAAGAAACGGTTTGCAGGGGCCATAGTAGGGTACAATGAGCAGTTCTTC
CDR3: CASSKKRFAGAIVGYNEQFF

D: TRBD2
size: few
J: TRBJ2-1
V: TRBV2
DNA: TGTGCCAGCAGTGGGGGGACTACCACTACAATGTACAATGAGCAGTTCTTC
CDR3: CASSGGTTTTMYNEQFF

D: -
size: -
J: TRBJ1-2
V: TRBV19
DNA: TGTGCCAGTAGTGCACCAGGGAACGGCTATGGCTACACCTTC
CDR3: CASSAPGNGYGYTF

D: -
size: -
J: TRBJ2-7
V: TRBV6-5
DNA: TGTGCCAGCAGTTACGGCTCAGGGGACGGCTACGAGCAGTACTTC
CDR3: CASSYGSGDGYEQYF

D: -
size: few
J: TRBJ2-7
V: TRBV15
DNA: TGTGCCACCAGCAGAGCGGGCGAAGCCTACGAGCAGTACTTC
CDR3: CATSRAGEAYEQYF

D: TRBD1
size: -
J: TRBJ1-2
V: TRBV5-4
DNA: TGTGCCAGCAGCTCCGCACAAAACAGGGGATATTTGTTC
CDR3: CASSSAQNRGYLF

D: TRBD1
size: -
J: TRBJ2-7
V: TRBV4-3
DNA: TGCGCCAGCAGCCAGGTTCCGGGACAGGGACATAGCGAGCAGTACTTC
CDR3: CASSQVPGQGHSEQYF

D: TRBD2
size: few
J: TRBJ2-7
V: TRBV5-1
DNA: TGCGCCAGCAGCACCGGCGTCAGCGGGAGAAACGAGCAGTACTTC
CDR3: CASSTGVSGRNEQYF

D: -
size: -
J: TRBJ1-2
V: TRBV7-9
DNA: TGTGCCAGCAGCCTCGGGCGGGGAATGCCAGTCCCCTATGGCTACACCTTC
CDR3: CASSLGRGMPVPYGYTF

D: TRBD1
size: -
J: TRBJ1-2
V: TRBV9
DNA: TGTGCCAGCAGCGGAAGTACAGGGGGCGGCTATGGCTACACCTTC
CDR3: CASSGSTGGGYGYTF

D: TRBD2
size: few
J: TRBJ2-7
V: TRBV28
DNA: TGTGCCAGCAGTTTATCCTCAGCGGGGCTCAACGAGCAGTACTTC
CDR3: CASSLSSAGLNEQYF

D: TRBD1
size: few
J: TRBJ2-1
V: TRBV7-9
DNA: TGTGCCAGCACTTACCCCGGGACAGCAAATGAGCAGTTCTTC
CDR3: CASTYPGTANEQFF

D: -
size: -
J: TRBJ2-5
V: TRBV6-5
DNA: TGTGCCAGCAGTCGGGACTTACAAGAGACCCAGTACTTC
CDR3: CASSRDLQETQYF

D: -
size: few
J: TRBJ2-1
V: TRBV11-2
DNA: TGTGCCAGCAGCTTAGGGCAGGTGATCGTCAATGAGCAGTTCTTC
CDR3: CASSLGQVIVNEQFF

D: -
size: few
J: TRBJ1-2
V: TRBV25-1
DNA: TGTGCCAGCAGAAGGGCCCGGGGCTATGGCTACACCTTC
CDR3: CASRRARGYGYTF

D: TRBD1
size: few
J: TRBJ1-5
V: TRBV19
DNA: TGTGCCAGTAGTCCTGACAGGGATCAGCCCCAGCATTTT
CDR3: CASSPDRDQPQHF

D: -
size: -
J: TRBJ1-4
V: TRBV2
DNA: TGTGCCAGCAGTGAAGGGGGAGGGCTTCGGTTTTTT
CDR3: CASSEGGGLRFF

D: -
size: few
J: TRBJ1-1
V: TRBV18
DNA: TGTGCCAGCTCGAGACTAAATCCTAACACTGAAGCTTTCTTT
CDR3: CASSRLNPNTEAFF

D: -
size: -
J: TRBJ2-3
V: TRBV7-2
DNA: TGTGCCAGCAGCCCCCGACAGGGAGGGACAGATACGCAGTATTTT
CDR3: CASSPRQGGTDTQYF

D: TRBD1
size: -
J: TRBJ1-1
V: TRBV29-1
DNA: TGCAGCGTTACGGGACAGGGCGACACTGAAGCTTTCTTT
CDR3: CSVTGQGDTEAFF

D: TRBD2
size: -
J: TRBJ2-2
V: TRBV5-1
DNA: TGCGCCAGCCGGGCCGGGACTAGCTTCGGCGGGGAGCTGTTTTTT
CDR3: CASRAGTSFGGELFF

D: TRBD1
size: -
J: TRBJ1-1
V: TRBV28
DNA: TGTGCCAGCAGTTTATCGCCCCAGGGGGCCGCTGAAGCTTTCTTT
CDR3: CASSLSPQGAAEAFF

D: -
size: -
J: TRBJ2-1
V: TRBV25-1
DNA: TGTGCCAGCAGTAGCCTAGCAACCTCTTTCTTC
CDR3: CASSSLATSFF

D: -
size: -
J: TRBJ1-3
V: TRBV5-1
DNA: TGCGCCAGCAGCCTGGGACAATCCTCTGGAAACACCATATATTTT
CDR3: CASSLGQSSGNTIYF

D: -
size: -
J: TRBJ2-7
V: TRBV7-2
DNA: TGTGCCAGCAGCCCCTATATGGGGGGAAGCCAGTACTTC
CDR3: CASSPYMGGSQYF